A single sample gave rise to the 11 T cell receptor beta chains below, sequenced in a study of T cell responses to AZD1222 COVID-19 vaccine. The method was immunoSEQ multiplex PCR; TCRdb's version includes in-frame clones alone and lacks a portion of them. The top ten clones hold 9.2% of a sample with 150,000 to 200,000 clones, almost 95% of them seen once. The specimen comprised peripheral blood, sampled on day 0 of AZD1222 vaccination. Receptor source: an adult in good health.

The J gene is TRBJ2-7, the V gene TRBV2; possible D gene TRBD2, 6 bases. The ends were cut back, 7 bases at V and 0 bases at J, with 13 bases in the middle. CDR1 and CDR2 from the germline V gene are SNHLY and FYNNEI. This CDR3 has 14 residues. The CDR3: CASNGLTSSYEQYF. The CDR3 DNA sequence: TGTGCCAGCAATGGACTAACGAGCTCCTACGAGCAGTACTTC.

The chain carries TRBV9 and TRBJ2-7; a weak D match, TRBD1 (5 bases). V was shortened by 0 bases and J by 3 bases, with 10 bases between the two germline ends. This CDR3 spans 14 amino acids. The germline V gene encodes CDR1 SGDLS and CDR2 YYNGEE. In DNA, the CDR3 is TGTGCCAGCAGCGTAGCTTGGCAGGGCTACGAGCAGTACTTC. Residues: CASSVAWQGYEQYF.

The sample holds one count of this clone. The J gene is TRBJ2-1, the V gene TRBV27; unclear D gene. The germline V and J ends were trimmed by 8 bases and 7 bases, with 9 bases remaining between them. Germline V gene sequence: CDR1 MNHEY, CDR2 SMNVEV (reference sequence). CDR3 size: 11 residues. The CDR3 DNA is TGTGCCAGCTTACTACGTAATGAGCAGTTCTTC. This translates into CASLLRNEQFF.

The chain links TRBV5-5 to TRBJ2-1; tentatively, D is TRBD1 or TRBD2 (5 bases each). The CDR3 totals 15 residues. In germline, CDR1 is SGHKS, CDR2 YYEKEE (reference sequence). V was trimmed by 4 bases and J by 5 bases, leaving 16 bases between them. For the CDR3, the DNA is TGTGCCAGCAGCCCTCTGGGACGGCTCCACAATGAGCAGTTCTTC. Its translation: CASSPLGRLHNEQFF.

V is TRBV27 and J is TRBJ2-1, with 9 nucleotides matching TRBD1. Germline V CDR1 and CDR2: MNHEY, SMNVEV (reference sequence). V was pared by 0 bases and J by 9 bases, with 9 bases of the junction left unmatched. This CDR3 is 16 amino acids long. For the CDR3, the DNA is TGTGCCAGCAGTTTATCCCGGACAGGGGTAACAATTGAGCAGTTCTTC. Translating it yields CASSLSRTGVTIEQFF.

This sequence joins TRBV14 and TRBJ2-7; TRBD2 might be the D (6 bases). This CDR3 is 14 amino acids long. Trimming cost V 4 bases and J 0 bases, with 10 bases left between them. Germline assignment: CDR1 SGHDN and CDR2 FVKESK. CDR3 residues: CASSPRGISYEQYF. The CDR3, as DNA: TGTGCCAGCAGCCCCCGGGGGATCTCCTACGAGCAGTACTTC.

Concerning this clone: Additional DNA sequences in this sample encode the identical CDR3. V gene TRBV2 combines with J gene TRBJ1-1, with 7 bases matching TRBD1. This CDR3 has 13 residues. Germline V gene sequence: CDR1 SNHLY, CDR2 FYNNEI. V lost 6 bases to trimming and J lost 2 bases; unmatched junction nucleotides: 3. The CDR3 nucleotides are TGTGCCAGCAGAGACAGGGTCAACACTGAAGCTTTCTTT. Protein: CASRDRVNTEAFF.

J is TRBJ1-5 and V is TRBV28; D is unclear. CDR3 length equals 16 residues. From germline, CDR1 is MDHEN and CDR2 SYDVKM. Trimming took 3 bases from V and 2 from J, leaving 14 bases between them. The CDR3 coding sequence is TGTGCCAGCAGTTTTGACGGGAAGGGTGGCAATCAGCCCCAGCATTTT. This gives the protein CASSFDGKGGNQPQHF.

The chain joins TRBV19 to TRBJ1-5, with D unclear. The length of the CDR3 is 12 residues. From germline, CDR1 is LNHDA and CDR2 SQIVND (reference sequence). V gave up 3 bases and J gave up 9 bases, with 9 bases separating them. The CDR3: CASSIWEGPQHF. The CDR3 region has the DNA TGTGCCAGTAGTATCTGGGAAGGGCCCCAGCATTTT.

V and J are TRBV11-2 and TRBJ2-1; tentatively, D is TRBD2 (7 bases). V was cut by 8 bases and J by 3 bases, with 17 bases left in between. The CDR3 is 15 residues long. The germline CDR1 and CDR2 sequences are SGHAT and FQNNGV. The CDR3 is CASVRGAGRYNEQFF. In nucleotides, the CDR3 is TGTGCCAGCGTTCGGGGGGCGGGACGCTACAATGAGCAGTTCTTC.

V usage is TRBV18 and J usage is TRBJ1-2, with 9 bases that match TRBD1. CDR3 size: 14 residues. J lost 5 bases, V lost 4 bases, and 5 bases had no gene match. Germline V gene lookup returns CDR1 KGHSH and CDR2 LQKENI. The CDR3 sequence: CASSQRTGEYGYTF. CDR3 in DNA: TGTGCCAGCTCACAAAGGACAGGGGAGTATGGCTACACCTTC. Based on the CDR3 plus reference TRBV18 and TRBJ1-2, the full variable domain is NAGVMQNPRHLVRRRGQEARLRCSPMKGHSHVYWYRQLPEEGLKFMVYLQKENIIDESGMPKERFSAEFPKEGPSILRIQQVVRGDSAAYFCASSQRTGEYGYTFGSGTRLTVV.